The rows below give T cell receptor beta chains drawn from one sample of a study of T-cell memory formation after mild COVID-19. TCRdb recomputed calls from the 5' RACE reads with MiXCR, one row per CDR3 protein. The repertoire includes about 300,000 distinct CDR3 sequences, 15% to 20% of them detected once, and roughly 21% sits in the top ten. The sequenced sample was PBMCs or a T cell subset sorted from them (not recorded which). These receptors were taken from a man between 18 and 29 years old who had mild COVID-19 (a few samples of this study predate the infection). Cell type and time point are not known. Both conserved end residues are part of each CDR3. D genes are given only for firm matches. Not every row has a clone size; where given, it reads once, few, many or a size class.

size,V,length,J,D,DNA,CDR3
few,TRBV5-1,14,TRBJ1-1,NA,TGCGCCAGCAGCCTGCAACTGCAGAACACTGAAGCTTTCTTT,CASSLQLQNTEAFF
many,TRBV7-7,15,TRBJ1-3,NA,TGTGCTAGCAGCTTAGTACGAGACTCTGGAAACACCATATATTTT,CASSLVRDSGNTIYF
NA,TRBV9,14,TRBJ2-3,NA,TGTGCCAGCAGCGTAGGTAGACTAACAGATACGCAGTATTTT,CASSVGRLTDTQYF
many,TRBV6-6,15,TRBJ2-1,TRBD1,TGTGCCATCTCAAGGGGGACAGGGGGCGGGAATGAGCAGTTCTTC,CAISRGTGGGNEQFF
NA,TRBV5-1,15,TRBJ1-2,TRBD1,TGCGCCAGCAGCTTGGGGGACAGGGAGGAGGATGGCTACACCTTC,CASSLGDREEDGYTF
NA,TRBV6-4,13,TRBJ1-5,NA,TGTGCCAGCAGTGCGTCGGCAAATCAGCCCCAGCATTTT,CASSASANQPQHF
few,TRBV20-1,14,TRBJ2-6,NA,TGCAGTGCTCCATTAAGGGCTGGGGCCAACGTCCTGACTTTC,CSAPLRAGANVLTF
NA,TRBV4-1,15,TRBJ1-2,NA,TGCGCCAGCAGCCAAGAGACAGGTACTAACTATGGCTACACCTTC,CASSQETGTNYGYTF
NA,TRBV2,12,TRBJ2-1,TRBD2,TGTGCCACGACTAGCGGGGGGTATGAGCAGTTCTTC,CATTSGGYEQFF
NA,TRBV5-1,14,TRBJ2-3,TRBD2,TGCGCCAGCAGCTTCGGACTAGTGCTGGATACGCAGTATTTT,CASSFGLVLDTQYF
NA,TRBV4-2,15,TRBJ2-2,NA,TGTGCCAGCAGCCAAGGGACAGCCATAGGCGGGGAGCTGTTTTTT,CASSQGTAIGGELFF
NA,TRBV29-1,12,TRBJ1-2,NA,TGCAGCGTGGGGGACGGTAACTATGGCTACACCTTC,CSVGDGNYGYTF
NA,TRBV6-5,14,TRBJ2-3,NA,TGTGCCAGCAGTTACTCTAGCGGCTTGGATACGCAGTATTTT,CASSYSSGLDTQYF
many,TRBV12-3/TRBV12-4,13,TRBJ2-7,TRBD1,TGTGCCAGCAGTACAGGGGCAACCTACGAGCAGTACTTC,CASSTGATYEQYF
NA,TRBV7-2,15,TRBJ1-5,NA,TGTGCCAGCAGCTTAGCGCCGGGGGGCGTTCAGCCCCAGCATTTT,CASSLAPGGVQPQHF
NA,TRBV5-1,14,TRBJ2-2,TRBD2,TGCGCCAGCAGAAACCCGGGAGGTACCGGGGAGCTGTTTTTT,CASRNPGGTGELFF